The 27 T cell receptor beta chains listed next were all sequenced from one sample in a study of blood T cell repertoires in COVID-19. Clones were read by immunoSEQ multiplex PCR, and TCRdb kept only the in-frame ones, dropping some. The data hold about 230,000 clones, with roughly 88% observed a single time. The sequencing sample was made of peripheral blood. The receptors stem from a man aged 35 to 55 with acute or convalescent COVID-19.

This chain uses TRBV10-3 with TRBJ2-7, with D perhaps given as TRBD1 or TRBD2 (11 bases each). Looked up from germline, CDR1 is ENHRY and CDR2 is SYGVKD. Trimming shortened V by 4 bases and J by 4 bases, and 35 bases separated the two germline ends. The CDR3 sequence is 21 residues long. The CDR3 sequence: CAISGSMDRGRSTSGRYEQYF. Here the CDR3 DNA reads TGTGCCATCAGTGGTTCTATGGACAGGGGGCGGAGTACTAGCGGGAGATACGAGCAGTACTTC.

This rearrangement joins TRBV12-5 to TRBJ2-7; no firm D call. CDR1 LGHNT and CDR2 FRNRAP come from the germline V gene. Between the trimmed V and J ends, which lost 10 bases and 3 bases, there was a span of 13 bases. The CDR3 is made up of 12 amino acids. CDR3 sequence: CATSLSDYEQYF. CDR3 coding DNA: TGTGCTACCTCCCTTAGTGACTACGAGCAGTACTTC.

CDR3 DNA sequence: TGTGCCAGCAGCCTCGACAGCTTCAATGAGCAGTTCTTC. Its translation is CASSLDSFNEQFF. This chain uses TRBV5-4 with TRBJ2-1; D perhaps matches TRBD1 (5 bases). Trimming left V 4 bases short and J 6 bases short, with 11 bases between. The CDR3 is 13 residues long. Germline loops: CDR1 SGHNT, CDR2 YYREEE (reference sequence).

The chain employs TRBV4-1 and TRBJ2-2, with 10 bases that match TRBD2. The germline V gene has CDR1 MGHRA and CDR2 YSYEKL. There are 18 residues in the CDR3. After removal of 3 bases from V and 4 bases from J, the junction contained 11 bases not matched to a gene. The CDR3 region has the DNA TGCGCCAGCAGCCATGCCCCGGTTCTAGCGGGAGTCACCGGGGAGCTGTTTTTT. It specifies CASSHAPVLAGVTGELFF.

This clone was observed once. The chain is built from TRBV6-2 or TRBV6-3 and TRBJ1-4, with 8 bases matching TRBD1. Trimming at V came to 4 bases and at J to 7 bases, leaving 17 bases not matched to a gene. The CDR3 runs 18 residues. Germline CDR1 MNHEY, CDR2 SVGEGT. The CDR3 DNA sequence: TGTGCCAGCAGTTTCCAACGGACAGGGTATTCTATGCGTGAAAAACTGTTTTTT. It is translated as CASSFQRTGYSMREKLFF.

The rearrangement uses TRBV9 and TRBJ1-2; D is undetermined. The germline CDR1 and CDR2 sequences are SGDLS and YYNGEE. The CDR3 totals 13 residues. Trimming took off 4 bases at V and 1 base at J, with 8 bases between the two ends. The CDR3 DNA reads TGTGCCAGCAGCCCGGCGGGTAACTATGGCTACACCTTC. It translates to CASSPAGNYGYTF.

The chain employs TRBV9 and TRBJ2-5; D might be TRBD1 (5 bases). The CDR3 consists of 14 residues. Germline V gene data show CDR1 as SGDLS and CDR2 as YYNGEE. Between the trimmed V and J ends, which lost 3 bases and 10 bases, there was a span of 19 bases. CDR3 DNA sequence: TGTGCCAGCAGCGCCTACTCTTCAGGGCCTATCCAGTACTTC. The encoded protein is CASSAYSSGPIQYF. The whole variable domain, filled in from reference TRBV9 and TRBJ2-5, reads DSGVTQTPKHLITATGQRVTLRCSPRSGDLSVYWYQQSLDQGLQFLIQYYNGEERAKGNILERFSAQQFPDLHSELNLSSLELGDSALYFCASSAYSSGPIQYFGPGTRLLVL.

V usage is TRBV19 and J usage is TRBJ2-3; D might be TRBD2 (5 bases). Germline V gives CDR1 LNHDA, CDR2 SQIVND (reference sequence). The CDR3 covers 14 residues. The V and J ends lost 3 bases and 6 bases respectively, with 13 bases between them. CDR3 loop: CASSIGRGGDTQYF. DNA for the CDR3: TGTGCCAGTAGTATCGGTCGGGGTGGGGATACGCAGTATTTT.

The V and J genes are TRBV18 and TRBJ1-2; D not resolved. From germline, CDR1 is KGHSH and CDR2 LQKENI. This CDR3 has 14 amino acids. Trimming pared 3 bases from V and 1 base from J, leaving 9 bases between. CDR3 sequence reads: CASSPGRNNYGYTF. The CDR3 DNA is TGTGCCAGCTCACCTGGCAGGAATAACTATGGCTACACCTTC.

The CDR3 DNA reads TGTGCCAGCAGCTTAGGGCGGTTCGGTGAAAAACTGTTTTTT. Its protein product is CASSLGRFGEKLFF. The chain recombines TRBV7-2 with TRBJ1-4; no reliable D call. The CDR3 contains 14 residues. Trimming stripped 1 base from V and 7 bases from J, with 10 bases between. Germline CDR1 is SGHTA and CDR2 is FQGNSA.

The gene calls are TRBV5-1 and TRBJ1-2; 12 nucleotides line up with TRBD1. The CDR3 totals 15 residues. Germline assignment: CDR1 SGHRS and CDR2 YFSETQ. Unmatched junction bases numbered 4, after V lost 0 bases and J lost 7 bases. CDR3 in DNA: TGCGCCAGCAGCTTGGCGGGACAGGGGGCCATTGGCTACACCTTC. Translating gives CASSLAGQGAIGYTF.

The chain links TRBV6-4 to TRBJ1-5; 8 bases line up with TRBD1. CDR3 size: 13 residues. From germline, CDR1 is MRHNA and CDR2 SNTAGT. V lost 6 bases to trimming and J lost 7 bases; unmatched junction nucleotides: 5. CDR3 DNA: TGTGCCAGCAGCGGACAGGGAGGCCAGCCCCAGCATTTT. It specifies CASSGQGGQPQHF.

The chain is built from TRBV11-2 and TRBJ1-2; D gene unclear. Trimming removed 5 bases at V and 8 bases at J, with 18 bases between. Germline V gene data show CDR1 as SGHAT and CDR2 as FQNNGV. The CDR3 runs 14 residues. CDR3: CASSPDPGFYGYTF. The CDR3 DNA follows: TGTGCCAGCAGCCCGGACCCGGGGTTCTACGGCTACACCTTC.

This clone was counted a few times. The rearrangement links TRBV4-1 to TRBJ2-3; D is perhaps TRBD1 (6 bases). CDR1 is MGHRA and CDR2 is YSYEKL in the germline V gene. The CDR3 sequence is 15 residues long. V was pared by 4 bases and J by 2 bases, with 13 bases between. The CDR3 DNA is TGCGCCAGCAGCCGTGGACAGATTTCCACAGATACGCAGTATTTT. As protein: CASSRGQISTDTQYF.

The chain is built from TRBV7-9 and TRBJ2-5, with a tentative D call TRBD2 (5 bases). Trimming removed 1 base from V and 0 bases from J, with 12 bases in between. The germline V gene encodes CDR1 SEHNR and CDR2 FQNEAQ (reference sequence). The CDR3 is 16 residues long. The CDR3 DNA follows: TGTGCCAGCAGCTTAGTGTTTGAGCGGCACCAAGAGACCCAGTACTTC. Protein sequence: CASSLVFERHQETQYF.

This clone was seen only once. In nucleotides, the CDR3 is TGTGCCAGCAGCCAAGTCCAAGCGGGAGGGACAGATACGCAGTATTTT. Translating it yields CASSQVQAGGTDTQYF. This chain connects TRBV4-2 to TRBJ2-3; TRBD2 aligns across 10 bases. Germline assignment: CDR1 LGHNA and CDR2 YNFKEQ. The CDR3 runs 16 residues. V dropped 1 base and J dropped 3; count of bases not matched to a gene: 4.

The genes are TRBV6-5 and TRBJ2-1; 7 positions agree with TRBD2. J gave up 6 bases and V 6 bases, and 11 bases lay outside the gene matches. Germline V gene lookup returns CDR1 MNHEY and CDR2 SVGAGI. The CDR3 spans 15 residues. The CDR3 is CASRGPWSGVNEQFF. The CDR3 coding sequence is TGTGCCAGCAGAGGGCCTTGGAGCGGGGTCAATGAGCAGTTCTTC.

Worth noting for this clone: Other DNA sequences within the sample encode an identical CDR3. The chain recombines TRBV30 with TRBJ1-5; D gene unclear. Germline CDR1 GTSNPN, CDR2 SVGIG (reference sequence). The CDR3 is 11 residues long. V was cut by 0 bases and J by 6 bases, with 3 bases left in between. The CDR3 sequence is CAWSVGQPQHF. The CDR3 DNA follows: TGTGCCTGGAGTGTCGGTCAGCCCCAGCATTTT.

The chain recombines TRBV5-4 with TRBJ2-7; 9 bases align to TRBD2. Germline lookup yields CDR1 SGHNT and CDR2 YYREEE (reference sequence). The CDR3 is made up of 15 amino acids. V was clipped by 4 bases and J by 4 bases; unmatched bases: 9. The CDR3 is CASSRSSGSSYEQYF. The CDR3 DNA follows: TGTGCCAGCAGCCGAAGTAGCGGGAGTTCTTACGAGCAGTACTTC.

The chain employs TRBV5-6 and TRBJ2-5; no clear D gene. Deletions cut 5 bases from V and 2 bases from J, with 10 bases between. CDR3 length: 13 amino acids. Germline assignment: CDR1 SGHDT and CDR2 YYEEEE. The CDR3 sequence: CASRFGRQETQYF. The CDR3 coding sequence is TGTGCCAGCAGATTTGGTAGACAAGAGACCCAGTACTTC.

This chain's CDR3 is CASSVTSGELTQYF. As DNA, the CDR3 is TGTGCCAGCAGCGTGACTAGCGGAGAACTAACCCAGTACTTC. V usage is TRBV7-9 and J usage is TRBJ2-5, with 9 bases aligning to TRBD2. Germline assignment: CDR1 SEHNR and CDR2 FQNEAQ (reference sequence). The CDR3 spans 14 residues. The ends lost 5 bases at V and 8 bases at J; junction bases unmatched: 9. The full variable domain, in which reference TRBV7-9 and TRBJ2-5 provide the parts outside the CDR3, is DTGVSQNPRHKITKRGQNVTFRCDPISEHNRLYWYRQTLGQGPEFLTYFQNEAQLEKSRLLSDRFSAERPKGSFSTLEIQRTEQGDSAMYLCASSVTSGELTQYFGPGTRLLVL.

In its sample, this clone was seen once. The rearrangement uses TRBV25-1 and TRBJ1-2, with D uncertain. The V end was cut by 7 bases, the J end by 1 base, with 7 bases between. Per germline, CDR1 MGHDK and CDR2 SYGVNS. CDR3 length equals 12 residues. CDR3 sequence reads: CASTRGNYGYTF. CDR3 bases: TGTGCCAGCACTCGGGGTAACTATGGCTACACCTTC.

CDR3 DNA: TGCGCCAGCAGCGTTGTGAGCACTGAAGCTTTCTTT. Protein sequence: CASSVVSTEAFF. This rearrangement joins TRBV5-1 to TRBJ1-1; D not certain. Germline CDR1 reads SGHRS; CDR2 reads YFSETQ. CDR3 size: 12 residues. V dropped 4 bases and J dropped 4 bases, with 8 bases sitting between them.

In DNA, the CDR3 is TGTGCCAGCAGTCCCCTCGTCGTCGGACAGGTTGAAGCTTTCTTT. Its translation is CASSPLVVGQVEAFF. V is TRBV28 and J is TRBJ1-1, with 7 bases aligning to TRBD1. J was trimmed by 7 bases and V by 5 bases; bases with no gene match: 13. The CDR3 has 15 residues. Germline CDR1 and CDR2: MDHEN and SYDVKM.

V is TRBV9 and J is TRBJ2-3, with D perhaps TRBD1 (6 bases). Germline loops: CDR1 SGDLS, CDR2 YYNGEE. This CDR3 is built from 16 residues. V lost 3 bases, J lost 4 bases, and 18 bases lay in between. The CDR3 is CASSAIDRTRADTQYF. As DNA, the CDR3 is TGTGCCAGCAGCGCCATAGACAGGACCCGGGCAGATACGCAGTATTTT.

The chain carries TRBV3-1 (or the pseudogene TRBV3-2) and TRBJ1-6, with no clear D. The V gene's germline CDR1 is LGHDT and CDR2 YNNKEL (reference sequence). V gave up 4 bases and J gave up 5 bases, with 9 bases separating them. The CDR3 has 14 amino acids. CDR3 loop: CASSPTVHNSPLHF. The CDR3 nucleotides are TGTGCCAGCAGCCCCACAGTCCATAATTCACCCCTCCACTTT.

This chain connects TRBV5-1 to TRBJ2-1, with 9 bases identical to TRBD2. The CDR3 spans 15 residues. Per the germline V gene, CDR1 is SGHRS and CDR2 is YFSETQ. The V segment lost 3 bases and the J segment 5 bases; nucleotides outside the gene matches: 6. The CDR3 sequence is CASSYSGRTHNEQFF. The CDR3 nucleotides are TGCGCCAGCAGCTATAGCGGGAGAACCCACAATGAGCAGTTCTTC.